The T cell receptor beta chain described here comes from a study of cytomegalovirus exposure and HLA in healthy donors. Study overall: The same platform was used for the 100 to 150 validation repertoires and the approximately 700 first-cohort repertoires, a later analysis reported. Notes on the study in general: The authors enumerated some 170 TCR beta chains as linked to cytomegalovirus.

This CDR3 has 14 residues. V was pared by 3 bases and J by 2 bases, with 11 bases between. Per the germline V gene, CDR1 is MNHEY and CDR2 is SMNVEV (reference sequence). Profiled with immunoSEQ multiplex PCR; TCRdb holds only in-frame clones, not every one. The data hold 200,000 to 300,000 clones, with around 87% observed a single time. The roughly 120-subject validation cohort, separate from the roughly 700-subject first cohort, included the donors. About this clone: Its cognate antigen is unknown.

The sequence was collected from a woman aged 25 to 39 in good health and CMV-seropositive. The V gene is TRBV27, the J gene TRBJ2-7; tentative D call: TRBD1 (6 bases). What was sequenced was PBMCs. The CDR3: CASSFFSGAYEQYF. Here the CDR3 DNA reads TGTGCCAGCAGTTTTTTCTCAGGGGCCTACGAGCAGTACTTC.